This TCR beta chain was recorded in a study of a mutant IDH1 vaccine in newly diagnosed glioma. Sequencing was performed with immunoSEQ multiplex PCR; in TCRdb, only in-frame clones are kept and a portion is missing. The repertoire holds tens of thousands of clones, with approximately 86% as singletons. Time point of the sample: week 47, end of study. Every vaccine dose comprised 300 ug of mutant IDH1 20-mer peptide plus topical imiquimod. The germline V and J ends were trimmed by 2 bases and 1 base, with 6 bases remaining between them. The CDR3 runs 13 residues. Germline V gene sequence: CDR1 SGDLS, CDR2 YYNGEE. Notes on this clone: The antigen is unknown.

The V and J genes are TRBV9 and TRBJ1-1; D not resolved. This TCR was recovered from a young man with glioma. Some clones in this sample may be carry-over from other donors' samples. This specimen was PBMCs, taken from a glioma patient whose treatment included an IDH1 peptide vaccine. Here the CDR3 DNA reads TGTGCCAGCAGCGTCCAACCGAACACTGAAGCTTTCTTT. The encoded protein is CASSVQPNTEAFF.